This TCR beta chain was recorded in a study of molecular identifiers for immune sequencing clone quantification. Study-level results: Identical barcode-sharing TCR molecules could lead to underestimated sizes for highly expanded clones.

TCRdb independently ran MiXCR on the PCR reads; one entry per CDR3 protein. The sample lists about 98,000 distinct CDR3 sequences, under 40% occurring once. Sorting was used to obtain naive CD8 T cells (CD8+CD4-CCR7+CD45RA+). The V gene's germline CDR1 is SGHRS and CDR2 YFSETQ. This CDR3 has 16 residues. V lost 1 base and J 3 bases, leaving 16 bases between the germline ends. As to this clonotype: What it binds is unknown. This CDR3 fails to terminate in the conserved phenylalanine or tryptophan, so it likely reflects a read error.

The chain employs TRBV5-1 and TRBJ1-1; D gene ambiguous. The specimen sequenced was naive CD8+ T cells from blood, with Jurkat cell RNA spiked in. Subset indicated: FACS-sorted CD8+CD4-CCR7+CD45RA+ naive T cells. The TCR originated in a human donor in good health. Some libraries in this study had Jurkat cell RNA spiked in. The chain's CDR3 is CASSLLRRLLYTEAFL. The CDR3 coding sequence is TGCGCCAGCAGCTTGTTGCGTAGACTCCTCTACACTGAAGCTTTCTTA.